One and the same sample provided the 32 T cell receptor beta chains below, sequenced in a study of blood T cell repertoires in COVID-19. Clones were read by immunoSEQ multiplex PCR, and TCRdb kept only the in-frame ones, dropping some. This table has about 97,000 clones, approximately 87% appearing once. Sequencing was performed on peripheral blood. All receptors derive from a human donor in a cohort sampled during active COVID-19.

V and J are TRBV6-5 and TRBJ1-5; D remains ambiguous. The length of the CDR3 is 14 residues. V lost 0 bases, J lost 2 bases, and 5 bases lay in between. Per germline, CDR1 MNHEY and CDR2 SVGAGI. The CDR3 reads CASSYSQGNQPQHF. The DNA for the CDR3 is TGTGCCAGCAGTTACTCCCAGGGCAATCAGCCCCAGCATTTT.

The CDR3, as DNA: TGCGCCAGCAGCTTAGCGTTGGGTACCGGGGAGCTGTTTTTT. It encodes CASSLALGTGELFF. The rearrangement uses TRBV5-1 and TRBJ2-2; no clear D. The germline V gene has CDR1 SGHRS and CDR2 YFSETQ. Trimming removed 2 bases from V and 5 bases from J, with 10 bases in between. This CDR3 has 14 residues.

The CDR3 region has the DNA TGTGCCAGCAGTGAAGGGCCCCGGGGGAACTATGGCTACACCTTC. It encodes CASSEGPRGNYGYTF. This rearrangement joins TRBV2 to TRBJ1-2, with D possibly TRBD1 on 5 matching bases. Germline CDR1 reads SNHLY; CDR2 reads FYNNEI. V was cut by 1 base and J by 2 bases, with 11 bases left in between. This CDR3 is built from 15 residues.

The chain links TRBV6-6 to TRBJ2-2; the D gene is possibly TRBD2 (6 bases). Trimming took off 3 bases at V and 2 bases at J, with 13 bases between the two ends. This CDR3 has 16 residues. Germline V lookup: CDR1 MNHNY, CDR2 SVGAGI (reference sequence). For the CDR3, the DNA is TGTGCCAGCAGTTATGTTTTGGGGGGAAACACCGGGGAGCTGTTTTTT. This gives the protein CASSYVLGGNTGELFF.

The V call is TRBV25-1, the J call TRBJ1-2; 9 bases are shared with TRBD1. Trimming removed 6 bases from V and 8 bases from J; junction bases left unmatched: 16. Germline assignment: CDR1 MGHDK and CDR2 SYGVNS. The CDR3 runs 16 residues. For the CDR3, the DNA is TGTGCCAGCAGCTCAAACCCCGGACAGGGGAGGGGAGGCTACACCTTC. Protein product: CASSSNPGQGRGGYTF.

This rearrangement joins TRBV3-1 (or the pseudogene TRBV3-2) to TRBJ2-2; D is uncertain. The ends were cut back, 0 bases at V and 5 bases at J, with 19 bases in the middle. The germline V gene has CDR1 LGHDT and CDR2 YNNKEL (reference sequence). The CDR3 has 18 amino acids. The CDR3 loop reads CASSQDYSPEKTTGELFF. The DNA of the CDR3 is TGTGCCAGCAGCCAAGACTACAGCCCTGAGAAAACGACCGGGGAGCTGTTTTTT.

The rearrangement uses TRBV28 and TRBJ2-3, with 12 bases matching TRBD2. Germline V gene lookup returns CDR1 MDHEN and CDR2 SYDVKM. The V gene end was trimmed by 4 bases and the J gene end by 2 bases; junction bases not matched to a gene: 7. This CDR3 spans 17 amino acids. CDR3 residues: CASSSPLAGGNTDTQYF. The DNA for the CDR3 is TGTGCCAGCAGTTCCCCTCTAGCGGGAGGGAACACAGATACGCAGTATTTT.

This clone was detected only once. This rearrangement joins TRBV5-5 to TRBJ1-3; D is unclear. CDR1 is SGHKS, CDR2 YYEKEE, per germline (reference sequence). The CDR3 has 16 residues. V lost 0 bases and J lost 0, with 10 bases in between. The DNA of the CDR3 is TGTGCCAGCAGCTTGGCCGCCGACACCTCTGGAAACACCATATATTTT. As protein: CASSLAADTSGNTIYF.

V usage is TRBV7-9 and J usage is TRBJ1-4, with D maybe TRBD1 (6 bases). The ends were cut back, 0 bases at V and 8 bases at J, with 13 bases in the middle. Germline CDR1 is SEHNR and CDR2 is FQNEAQ (reference sequence). This CDR3 has 15 amino acids. The CDR3 loop reads CASSLAAGGYEKLFF. The CDR3 DNA is TGTGCCAGCAGCTTAGCAGCGGGGGGCTACGAAAAACTGTTTTTT.

As for this clone: Relative to the germline gene, one junction end is altered; a read error may explain this. The chain joins TRBV2 to TRBJ1-4; D unclear. CDR1 and CDR2 from the germline V gene are SNHLY and FYNNEI. The CDR3 loop spans 11 amino acids. The CDR3 region is CASSVAKDLSF. As DNA, the CDR3 is TGTGCCAGCAGTGTAGCCAAGGACTTAAGTTTT.

The chain carries TRBV19 and TRBJ1-2, with a tentative D call TRBD1 (5 bases). The germline CDR1 and CDR2 sequences are LNHDA and SQIVND (reference sequence). V was shortened by 6 bases and J by 5 bases, with 16 bases between the two germline ends. This CDR3 has 14 amino acids. CDR3 coding DNA: TGTGCCAGTAGAGTAGGGGTAGGCGAATATGGCTACACCTTC. Protein sequence: CASRVGVGEYGYTF.

The J gene is TRBJ2-2, the V gene TRBV6-2 or TRBV6-3, with 9 bases that match TRBD2. CDR3 length equals 17 residues. The ends lost 0 bases at V and 4 bases at J; junction bases unmatched: 6. CDR1 is MNHEY and CDR2 is SVGEGT in the germline V gene. This CDR3 is CASSYSLAGAGTGELFF. The CDR3 bases are TGTGCCAGCAGTTACTCTTTAGCGGGAGCGGGCACCGGGGAGCTGTTTTTT.

The V gene is TRBV3-1 (or the pseudogene TRBV3-2), the J gene TRBJ1-5, with D unresolved. Deletions cut 1 base from V and 4 bases from J, with 5 bases between. The CDR3 covers 13 residues. From germline, CDR1 is LGHDT and CDR2 YNNKEL (reference sequence). The CDR3 nucleotides are TGTGCCAGCAGCCAAGCCGGGAATCAGCCCCAGCATTTT. Translation gives CASSQAGNQPQHF.

This chain links TRBV7-2 with TRBJ1-1, with D unclear. The CDR3 contains 13 residues. Germline V gives CDR1 SGHTA, CDR2 FQGNSA. Trimming shortened V by 3 bases and J by 10 bases, and 15 bases separated the two germline ends. CDR3: CASSFAEPLLAFF. For the CDR3, the DNA is TGTGCCAGCAGCTTTGCGGAACCCTTGTTAGCTTTCTTT.

With respect to this clone: The identical CDR3 is also encoded by other nucleotide sequences in the sample. This rearrangement joins TRBV19 to TRBJ1-1, with TRBD1 identical over 10 bases. This CDR3 has 15 amino acids. Trimming cost V 1 base and J 4 bases; bases outside gene matches: 3. Germline CDR1 reads LNHDA; CDR2 reads SQIVND (reference sequence). CDR3 nucleotide sequence: TGTGCCAGTAGTATAGCTAGGACAGGGGGCACTGAAGCTTTCTTT. It is translated as CASSIARTGGTEAFF.

The gene calls are TRBV4-1 and TRBJ1-1; D unclear. The CDR3 runs to 20 residues. Germline V CDR1 and CDR2: MGHRA, YSYEKL. V was pared by 1 base and J by 5 bases, with 29 bases between. The CDR3 nucleotides are TGCGCCAGCAGCCAAGGGATGTTGAGTCCTGTCCCCAGGAGGGTGACTGAAGCTTTCTTT. It translates to CASSQGMLSPVPRRVTEAFF.

The J gene is TRBJ2-5, the V gene TRBV23-1; 7 bases align to TRBD2. TRBV23-1 is sorted into the ORF group, with uncertain function. V was pared by 7 bases and J by 1 base, with 9 bases of the junction left unmatched. The CDR3 spans 15 residues. Here the CDR3 reads CASKPPSGTQETQYF. The CDR3 DNA follows: TGCGCCAGCAAGCCCCCTAGCGGAACCCAAGAGACCCAGTACTTC.

The rearrangement joins TRBV6-2 or TRBV6-3 to TRBJ2-3, with TRBD2 matching 12 bases. The J segment lost 3 bases and the V segment lost 4 bases, leaving 2 bases of the junction unmatched. The CDR3 contains 15 residues. The V gene's germline CDR1 is MNHEY and CDR2 SVGEGT. The DNA of the CDR3 is TGTGCCAGCAGTTCTGGGACTAGCGGGACAGATACGCAGTATTTT. Translated, it gives CASSSGTSGTDTQYF.

This sequence joins TRBV6-5 and TRBJ1-2; 8 bases line up with TRBD1. Per the germline V gene, CDR1 is MNHEY and CDR2 is SVGAGI. The ends lost 7 bases at V and 8 bases at J; junction bases unmatched: 15. The CDR3 runs to 15 residues. The CDR3 DNA follows: TGTGCCAGCACCAGAGGACAGGGTGGACTTCTAGGCTACACCTTC. It specifies CASTRGQGGLLGYTF.

The chain is built from TRBV2 and TRBJ2-5; 7 bases are shared with TRBD2. Trimming at V came to 5 bases and at J to 2 bases, leaving 8 bases not matched to a gene. This CDR3 comprises 15 residues. Germline CDR1 SNHLY, CDR2 FYNNEI. CDR3 DNA sequence: TGTGCCAGCAGTCAGAGGGGACTAACACAAGAGACCCAGTACTTC. Its translation: CASSQRGLTQETQYF.

The CDR3 bases are TGTGCCAGCAGCTTGACGAGAAACTACGAGCAGTACTTC. It specifies CASSLTRNYEQYF. The chain joins TRBV5-4 to TRBJ2-7; D is uncertain. The germline gives CDR1 SGHNT, CDR2 YYREEE (reference sequence). This CDR3 is built from 13 residues. V gave up 1 base and J gave up 3 bases, with 8 bases separating them.

The chain is built from TRBV6-5 and TRBJ1-1, with a weak D call TRBD1 (5 bases). Deletions cut 6 bases from V and 7 bases from J, with 18 bases between. This CDR3 has 14 residues. The germline CDR1 and CDR2 sequences are MNHEY and SVGAGI. The DNA of the CDR3 is TGTGCCAGCAGATTGGGACTGGCGGGTGGTGAAGCTTTCTTT. It specifies CASRLGLAGGEAFF.

On this clone itself: This sample also contains other DNA sequences that code for the same CDR3. The chain has TRBV6-6 and TRBJ1-1; D is unclear. This CDR3 contains 14 residues. CDR1 is MNHNY and CDR2 is SVGAGI in the germline V gene (reference sequence). The V end was cut by 2 bases, the J end by 0 bases, with 7 bases between. For the CDR3, the DNA is TGTGCCAGCAGTTACAGCGAAATGAACACTGAAGCTTTCTTT. Translation: CASSYSEMNTEAFF.

This chain uses TRBV10-3 with TRBJ1-4; possible D gene TRBD1, 6 bases. Deletions cut 6 bases from V and 8 bases from J, with 13 bases between. The CDR3 has 13 residues. Germline loops: CDR1 ENHRY, CDR2 SYGVKD. The CDR3 DNA reads as TGTGCCATCAGCGCCCCAACAGGGGAAAAACTGTTTTTT. Its translation is CAISAPTGEKLFF.

CDR3: CASSSPDRGTDTQYF. Written as DNA, the CDR3 is TGTGCCAGTAGTAGCCCGGACAGAGGCACAGATACGCAGTATTTT. This chain links TRBV19 with TRBJ2-3; D perhaps matches TRBD1 (6 bases). The CDR3 sequence is 15 residues long. Germline V gene data show CDR1 as LNHDA and CDR2 as SQIVND (reference sequence). The ends were cut back, 4 bases at V and 1 base at J, with 12 bases in the middle.

The chain is built from TRBV5-4 and TRBJ2-5, with 7 positions matching TRBD1. The germline V gene has CDR1 SGHNT and CDR2 YYREEE (reference sequence). With V trimmed by 4 bases and J by 4 bases, 10 bases remained unmatched. The CDR3 sequence is 15 residues long. The CDR3 bases are TGTGCCAGCAGCACCGAAGGGACAGTGCTAGAGACCCAGTACTTC. As protein: CASSTEGTVLETQYF.

The rearrangement links TRBV7-2 to TRBJ2-1; maybe TRBD2 (6 bases). V lost 1 base, J lost 0 bases, and 13 bases lay in between. This CDR3 is built from 17 residues. CDR1 is SGHTA, CDR2 FQGNSA, per germline. This chain's CDR3 is CASSLVASASSYNEQFF. DNA of the CDR3: TGTGCCAGCAGCTTAGTGGCTAGCGCGAGCTCCTACAATGAGCAGTTCTTC.

A few counts support this clone. The V call is TRBV2, the J call TRBJ1-3, with D unresolved. From germline, CDR1 is SNHLY and CDR2 FYNNEI. The V end was cut by 1 base, the J end by 4 bases, with 14 bases between. This CDR3 comprises 16 residues. Written as DNA, the CDR3 is TGTGCCAGCAGTGAAGGACTCATGTTCGGCGGAAACACCATATATTTT. Amino acids: CASSEGLMFGGNTIYF.

V usage is TRBV28 and J usage is TRBJ1-2, with D possibly matching TRBD1 (6 bases). Trimming stripped 8 bases from V and 2 bases from J, with 15 bases between. CDR3 length: 14 amino acids. Germline CDR1 and CDR2: MDHEN and SYDVKM. In DNA form, the CDR3 reads TGTGCCAGCGGAACTTACAGGGAGAACTATGGCTACACCTTC. Its protein product is CASGTYRENYGYTF.

The chain carries TRBV5-3 and TRBJ2-3, with 8 bases aligning to TRBD2. TRBV5-3 is an ORF; its function is uncertain. The trim removed 3 bases at V and 2 bases at J, leaving 8 bases unmatched. This CDR3 contains 16 residues. CDR3 residues: CARSWPGGPHTDTQYF. CDR3 nucleotides: TGTGCCAGAAGCTGGCCGGGGGGGCCGCACACAGATACGCAGTATTTT.

The chain joins TRBV15 to TRBJ2-1; 12 nucleotides line up with TRBD2. Germline CDR1 and CDR2: LNHNV and YYDKDF (reference sequence). The CDR3 is made up of 16 amino acids. The V gene end was trimmed by 3 bases and the J gene end by 4 bases; junction bases not matched to a gene: 4. The CDR3 sequence is CATSSWTSGVYNEQFF. Here the CDR3 DNA reads TGTGCCACCAGCAGTTGGACTAGCGGGGTTTACAATGAGCAGTTCTTC.

The V gene is TRBV20-1, the J gene TRBJ1-1; a weak D match, TRBD1 (6 bases). Trimming removed 3 bases from V and 0 bases from J, with 11 bases in between. The CDR3 extends over 14 amino acids. Germline V gene lookup returns CDR1 DFQATT and CDR2 SNEGSKA (reference sequence). CDR3 amino acids: CSASDHRVNTEAFF. The CDR3 nucleotides read TGCAGTGCTAGTGATCACAGGGTGAACACTGAAGCTTTCTTT.